Given below is one T cell receptor (beta chain) in context. The assay was immunoSEQ multiplex PCR, and TCRdb's table has in-frame clones only and misses some. The data show about 200,000 clones, approximately 86% seen once. The data stem from a study of blood T cell repertoires in COVID-19. Germline-derived CDR1 and CDR2 are KGHSH and LQKENI. This CDR3 spans 16 amino acids. Trimming removed 7 bases from V and 4 bases from J; junction bases left unmatched: 10. Participants reported their clinical history, and cohort assignment relied on those reports. The sequence came from a woman in her 30s who had been exposed to COVID-19. Sequencing input: PBMCs or T cells enriched from blood (not recorded which). V is TRBV18 and J is TRBJ1-2, with 12 bases that match TRBD1. The CDR3 DNA reads TGTGCCAGCTTCACCGGGACAGGGGGCGCGACCTATGGCTACACCTTC. It specifies CASFTGTGGATYGYTF.